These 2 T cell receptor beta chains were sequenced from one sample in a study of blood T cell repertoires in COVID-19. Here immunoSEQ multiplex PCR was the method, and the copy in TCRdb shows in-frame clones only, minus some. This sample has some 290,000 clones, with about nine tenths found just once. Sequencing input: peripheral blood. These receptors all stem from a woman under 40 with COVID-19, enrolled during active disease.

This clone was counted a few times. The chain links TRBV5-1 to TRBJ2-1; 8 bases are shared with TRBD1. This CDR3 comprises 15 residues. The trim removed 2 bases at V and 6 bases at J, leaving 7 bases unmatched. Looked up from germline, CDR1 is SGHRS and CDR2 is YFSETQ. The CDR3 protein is CASSLAGQGTNEQFF. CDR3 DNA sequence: TGCGCCAGCAGCTTAGCTGGACAGGGTACCAATGAGCAGTTCTTC.

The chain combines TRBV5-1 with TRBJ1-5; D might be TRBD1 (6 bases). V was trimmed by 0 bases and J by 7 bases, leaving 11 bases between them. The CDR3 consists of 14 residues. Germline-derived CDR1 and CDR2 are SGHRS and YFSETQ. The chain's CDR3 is CASSLEGGDQPQHF. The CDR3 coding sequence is TGCGCCAGCAGCTTGGAAGGGGGAGACCAGCCCCAGCATTTT.